One sample yielded the 21 T cell receptor beta chains listed below, sequenced in a study of blood T cell repertoires in COVID-19. TCRdb's table, derived via immunoSEQ multiplex PCR, lists solely in-frame clones and lacks some. The data show about 110,000 clones, with more than 70% seen just once and around 4.4% held by the top ten. Sequencing was done on a sample of peripheral blood. These receptors were taken from a human donor in a cohort sampled during active COVID-19.

The sample holds a few counts of this clone. This chain connects TRBV5-4 to TRBJ2-6; 8 nucleotides align to TRBD2. Trimming removed 4 bases from V and 1 base from J; junction bases left unmatched: 13. This CDR3 spans 19 amino acids. Germline values: CDR1 SGHNT, CDR2 YYREEE (reference sequence). For the CDR3, the DNA is TGTGCCAGCAGCCCCGGGAGGGGCGGTTCGTTATCTGGGGCCAACGTCCTGACTTTC. It encodes CASSPGRGGSLSGANVLTF.

V and J are TRBV5-1 and TRBJ1-2; 10 nucleotides align to TRBD1. There are 17 residues in the CDR3. Germline V lookup: CDR1 SGHRS, CDR2 YFSETQ. Losses at the gene ends were 3 bases for V and 7 bases for J; bases not matched to a gene: 15. The CDR3 region has the DNA TGCGCCAGCAGCTCTGTTTTACCGGGACAGGGGCGGGGTGGCTACACCTTC. Amino acid sequence: CASSSVLPGQGRGGYTF.

The chain joins TRBV18 to TRBJ2-1; 7 bases line up with TRBD2. CDR3 length equals 14 residues. Germline values: CDR1 KGHSH, CDR2 LQKENI. Trimming removed 4 bases from V and 1 base from J; junction bases left unmatched: 1. The CDR3 sequence: CASSRLASYNEQFF. CDR3 sequence (DNA): TGTGCCAGCTCACGACTAGCTTCCTACAATGAGCAGTTCTTC.

CDR3 loop: CATSEGDRGAKNIQYF. CDR3 nucleotides: TGTGCCACCAGTGAGGGGGACAGGGGGGCCAAAAACATTCAGTACTTC. The V and J genes are TRBV24-1 and TRBJ2-4; TRBD1 matches 11 bases. The germline V gene has CDR1 KGHDR and CDR2 SFDVKD. The ends lost 4 bases at V and 1 base at J; junction bases unmatched: 2. The CDR3 length is 16 residues.

This clone occurred once. The rearrangement links TRBV9 to TRBJ2-2; the D gene is possibly TRBD1 (5 bases). Trimming took off 3 bases at V and 1 base at J, with 10 bases between the two ends. Germline CDR1 SGDLS, CDR2 YYNGEE. This CDR3 has 15 amino acids. CDR3 sequence (DNA): TGTGCCAGCAGCGAGGGTAGGGGGAACACCGGGGAGCTGTTTTTT. It codes for CASSEGRGNTGELFF.

The rearrangement links TRBV21-1 to TRBJ2-7; TRBD1, the table's D call, lacks a check against the DNA. TRBV21-1 is assigned pseudogene status. This CDR3 region has 12 residues. CDR3 bases: TGTGCCAGCAGCAAAACCACACAAGAGCAGTACGTC. It specifies CASSKTTQEQYV.

The chain links TRBV19 to TRBJ1-1; D not certain. V was shortened by 2 bases and J by 2 bases, with 12 bases between the two germline ends. The CDR3 has 15 amino acids. Per the germline V gene, CDR1 is LNHDA and CDR2 is SQIVND (reference sequence). CDR3 region: CASSINPQVNTEAFF. As DNA, the CDR3 is TGTGCCAGTAGTATAAATCCGCAGGTCAACACTGAAGCTTTCTTT.

This chain connects TRBV20-1 to TRBJ1-5, with a tentative D call TRBD1 (6 bases). Germline-derived CDR1 and CDR2 are DFQATT and SNEGSKA (reference sequence). Trimming removed 3 bases from V and 6 bases from J, with 15 bases in between. The CDR3 runs to 14 residues. The DNA for the CDR3 is TGCAGTGCTAGTGGGCAGGGGTCTACTCAGCCCCAGCATTTT. It yields the protein CSASGQGSTQPQHF.

The rearrangement joins TRBV2 to TRBJ2-2, with 11 bases identical to TRBD2. CDR1 and CDR2 from the germline V gene are SNHLY and FYNNEI. Trimming at V came to 7 bases and at J to 4 bases, leaving 8 bases not matched to a gene. CDR3 length equals 16 residues. The CDR3 region is CASNRGLAGATGELFF. DNA for the CDR3: TGTGCCAGCAATAGAGGACTAGCGGGTGCCACCGGGGAGCTGTTTTTT.

The rearrangement joins TRBV7-9 to TRBJ2-5, with 10 bases identical to TRBD1. The CDR3 is 16 residues long. Germline V gives CDR1 SEHNR, CDR2 FQNEAQ (reference sequence). V was clipped by 4 bases and J by 6 bases; unmatched bases: 11. This CDR3 reads CASSSLFGQGGQTQYF. DNA of the CDR3: TGTGCCAGCAGCTCGTTATTCGGACAGGGGGGACAGACCCAGTACTTC.

The chain links TRBV20-1 to TRBJ2-3; 13 bases line up with TRBD2. V was pared by 3 bases and J by 0 bases, with 6 bases of the junction left unmatched. This CDR3 is 17 amino acids long. Germline CDR1 and CDR2: DFQATT and SNEGSKA (reference sequence). CDR3 loop: CSASLLAGGFSTDTQYF. For the CDR3, the DNA is TGCAGTGCTAGTTTACTAGCGGGAGGGTTCAGCACAGATACGCAGTATTTT.

The rearrangement links TRBV7-2 to TRBJ2-3; 8 nucleotides line up with TRBD1. CDR1 and CDR2 from the germline V gene are SGHTA and FQGNSA. After removal of 5 bases from V and 4 bases from J, the junction contained 5 bases not matched to a gene. The length of the CDR3 is 14 residues. The CDR3 DNA follows: TGTGCCAGCAGCACACAGGGGGAGGCAGATACGCAGTATTTT. Residues: CASSTQGEADTQYF.

The rearrangement links TRBV3-1 (or the pseudogene TRBV3-2) to TRBJ2-2, with unresolved D. This CDR3 spans 13 amino acids. Germline V gives CDR1 LGHDT, CDR2 YNNKEL (reference sequence). The V end lost 5 bases, the J end lost 6 bases, and 10 bases lay between the germline ends. The CDR3 nucleotides read TGTGCCAGCAGCGCACTCTCGGCCGGGGAGCTGTTTTTT. Translating it yields CASSALSAGELFF.

The chain employs TRBV5-4 and TRBJ1-1; possibly TRBD1 for D (6 bases). V shed 1 base and J shed 0 bases, with 7 bases lying between them. CDR1 is SGHNT and CDR2 is YYREEE in the germline V gene (reference sequence). There are 14 residues in the CDR3. CDR3 protein: CASSLQGMNTEAFF. The CDR3 nucleotides are TGTGCCAGCAGCTTGCAGGGGATGAACACTGAAGCTTTCTTT. The whole variable domain, remainder taken from reference TRBV5-4 and TRBJ1-1, is ETGVTQSPTHLIKTRGQQVTLRCSSQSGHNTVSWYQQALGQGPQFIFQYYREEENGRGNFPPRFSGLQFPNYSSELNVNALELDDSALYLCASSLQGMNTEAFFGQGTRLTVV.

This clone occurred a few times. The chain couples TRBV2 to TRBJ1-6, with 9 bases identical to TRBD1. The V segment lost 5 bases and the J segment 8 bases; nucleotides outside the gene matches: 4. Per germline, CDR1 SNHLY and CDR2 FYNNEI. This CDR3 region has 14 residues. CDR3 bases: TGTGCCAGCAGTTACCGGGACAGGGATTCACCCCTCCACTTT. This encodes CASSYRDRDSPLHF.

J is TRBJ2-1 and V is TRBV3-1 (or the pseudogene TRBV3-2), with TRBD2 as a possible D gene (5 bases). CDR1 LGHDT and CDR2 YNNKEL come from the germline V gene (reference sequence). V was cut by 1 base and J by 6 bases, with 10 bases left in between. CDR3 size: 14 residues. The CDR3 protein is CASSQGLGSNEQFF. CDR3 nucleotide sequence: TGTGCCAGCAGCCAAGGTCTAGGGAGCAATGAGCAGTTCTTC.

This chain connects TRBV5-1 to TRBJ1-2; 7 bases agree with TRBD1. CDR1 SGHRS and CDR2 YFSETQ come from the germline V gene. The trim removed 1 base at V and 4 bases at J, leaving 7 bases unmatched. The CDR3 runs 15 residues. The CDR3 DNA follows: TGCGCCAGCAGCTTGACAGGGGCGGATCTCTATGGCTACACCTTC. It codes for CASSLTGADLYGYTF.

The V gene is TRBV11-2, the J gene TRBJ2-5; 9 bases map to TRBD2. The trim removed 5 bases at V and 5 bases at J, leaving 6 bases unmatched. The CDR3 is 14 residues long. The germline gives CDR1 SGHAT, CDR2 FQNNGV. CDR3 DNA: TGTGCCAGCAGCGATAGCGGGAGAGGGGAGACCCAGTACTTC. Protein product: CASSDSGRGETQYF.

The gene calls are TRBV6-6 and TRBJ2-1; a possible D gene is TRBD2 (7 bases). With 5 bases removed from V and 3 bases from J, the gap between germline ends came to 14 bases. The CDR3 runs to 15 residues. Looked up from germline, CDR1 is MNHNY and CDR2 is SVGAGI (reference sequence). The CDR3 here is CASSQGTNLYNEQFF. The CDR3 nucleotides read TGTGCCAGCAGTCAGGGGACTAACCTCTACAATGAGCAGTTCTTC.

This rearrangement joins TRBV6-5 to TRBJ1-4; D not resolved. V was cut by 2 bases and J by 5 bases, with 6 bases left in between. The CDR3 is made up of 13 amino acids. The V gene's germline CDR1 is MNHEY and CDR2 SVGAGI. This chain's CDR3 is CASSYASNEKLFF. The CDR3 coding sequence is TGTGCCAGCAGTTACGCGAGCAATGAAAAACTGTTTTTT.

J is TRBJ1-5 and V is TRBV30; D is perhaps TRBD1 (5 bases). Germline CDR1 GTSNPN, CDR2 SVGIG (reference sequence). V was pared by 1 base and J by 3 bases, with 7 bases between. This CDR3 contains 13 residues. Written as DNA, the CDR3 is TGTGCCTGGAGTGGGGGCACCAATCAGCCCCAGCATTTT. Its translation: CAWSGGTNQPQHF.